This TCR beta chain stems from a study of sequential checkpoint blockade in melanoma. Turning to the study itself: Patients were randomized 1:1 to nivolumab-then-ipilimumab or ipilimumab-then-nivolumab first-line. Each arm's sequence ended with maintenance nivolumab.

Documented treatment: randomized to nivolumab then ipilimumab (arm A) or the reverse (arm B). Patients had received no earlier DNA-damaging chemotherapy. Live CD3+CD8+ CD19− CD56− cells were sorted from PBMCs. V was pared by 0 bases and J by 6 bases, with 6 bases of the junction left unmatched. The CDR3 is made up of 15 amino acids. Germline loops: CDR1 MGHRA, CDR2 YSYEKL. Generated by immunoSEQ multiplex PCR, the TCRdb table keeps only in-frame clones and is missing some. This table holds about 13,000 clones, roughly 82% found once. The chain carries TRBV4-1 and TRBJ2-5; the match to TRBD2 covers 8 bases. The sample was CD8+ T cells sorted from blood (inferred from file names), taken from a patient given nivolumab and ipilimumab in sequence. The receptor was isolated from a human donor with melanoma. The CDR3 is CASSQDSGGPKTQYF. In DNA, the CDR3 is TGCGCCAGCAGCCAAGATTCGGGGGGGCCTAAGACCCAGTACTTC.